Following are 18 T cell receptor beta chains from one sample sequenced in a study of response to subunit inactivated influenza vaccine. TCRdb analysed the RT-PCR reads with MiXCR anew, one entry per CDR3 protein. The sample shows fewer than 700,000 distinct CDR3 sequences, around 13% of them seen only once. Source: PBMCs from blood, taken about 40 days after vaccination. The receptors were gathered from a man aged 50-59 years who received an inactivated influenza vaccine.

A few counts support this clonotype. The chain combines TRBV7-9 with TRBJ1-5; no firm D call. Trimming took off 4 bases at V and 0 bases at J, with 10 bases between the two ends. This CDR3 is built from 15 residues. The germline V gene has CDR1 SEHNR and CDR2 FQNEAQ (reference sequence). In nucleotides, the CDR3 is TGTGCCAGCAGCTCAACATCGGATAGCAATCAGCCCCAGCATTTT. Its translation: CASSSTSDSNQPQHF.

This clonotype has at least ten counts. The chain carries TRBV7-6 and TRBJ2-1; TRBD2 aligns across 7 bases. V lost 2 bases to trimming and J lost 0 bases; unmatched junction nucleotides: 7. The CDR3 totals 17 residues. CDR1 is SGHVS, CDR2 FNYEAQ, per germline. The CDR3 nucleotides are TGTGCCAGCAGCTTAACGGGACTAACGAGCTCCTACAATGAGCAGTTCTTC. This translates into CASSLTGLTSSYNEQFF.

The chain couples TRBV4-1 to TRBJ2-5; 9 nucleotides agree with TRBD1. This CDR3 region has 17 residues. Trimming removed 3 bases from V and 1 base from J; junction bases left unmatched: 9. Germline loops: CDR1 MGHRA, CDR2 YSYEKL. CDR3 DNA sequence: TGCGCCAGCAGCCATAAAGTGACAGGGGGACGCCAAGAGACCCAGTACTTC. It translates to CASSHKVTGGRQETQYF.

This clonotype appeared a few times. This chain connects TRBV29-1 to TRBJ2-7; 9 nucleotides agree with TRBD1. This CDR3 contains 15 residues. Germline V gene sequence: CDR1 SQVTM, CDR2 ANQGSEA. Trimming cost V 5 bases and J 4 bases; bases outside gene matches: 12. The CDR3 is CSVQSPGQGGYEQYF. The CDR3 region has the DNA TGCAGCGTTCAATCCCCGGGACAGGGTGGTTACGAGCAGTACTTC.

CDR3 DNA sequence: TGTGCCAGCAGCTTTATTAATGTACACACTGAAGCTTTCTTT. It specifies CASSFINVHTEAFF. The rearrangement uses TRBV5-6 and TRBJ1-1, with no clear D. This CDR3 has 14 residues. Germline V lookup: CDR1 SGHDT, CDR2 YYEEEE. The V and J ends lost 2 bases and 3 bases respectively, with 11 bases between them.

This clonotype appeared many times. The gene calls are TRBV4-3 and TRBJ1-1; 7 bases are a match to TRBD1. The CDR3 spans 16 residues. Trimming cost V 4 bases and J 5 bases; bases outside gene matches: 13. Germline V lookup: CDR1 LGHNA, CDR2 YSLEER. CDR3 in amino acids: CASSPTGVSKVTEAFF. The CDR3, as DNA: TGCGCCAGCAGCCCCACAGGGGTATCAAAGGTGACTGAAGCTTTCTTT.

This clonotype was seen a single time. The chain links TRBV11-2 to TRBJ2-2; possibly TRBD1 or TRBD2 for D (7 bases each). Germline loops: CDR1 SGHAT, CDR2 FQNNGV. V dropped 1 base and J dropped 4 bases, with 22 bases sitting between them. The CDR3 contains 19 residues. CDR3 in amino acids: CASSLVGFMQGGITGELFF. In DNA, the CDR3 is TGTGCCAGCAGCTTAGTCGGTTTTATGCAGGGGGGGATCACCGGGGAGCTGTTTTTT.

In this sample, this clonotype turned up a few times. The V and J genes are TRBV6-1 and TRBJ2-1; tentatively, D is TRBD1 or TRBD2 (5 bases each). Germline CDR1 MNHNS, CDR2 SASEGT. The V and J ends lost 6 bases and 1 base respectively, with 13 bases between them. The CDR3 is 15 residues long. CDR3 in amino acids: CASSGALASYNEQFF. The CDR3 nucleotides are TGTGCCAGCAGCGGGGCATTAGCTTCCTACAATGAGCAGTTCTTC.

This rearrangement joins TRBV5-6 to TRBJ2-7; possibly TRBD1 for D (5 bases). The germline V and J ends were trimmed by 0 bases and 3 bases, with 7 bases remaining between them. Germline CDR1 reads SGHDT; CDR2 reads YYEEEE. This CDR3 is built from 13 residues. CDR3 residues: CASSLVTGYEQYF. CDR3 DNA sequence: TGTGCCAGCAGCTTGGTTACAGGCTACGAGCAGTACTTC.

This rearrangement joins TRBV28 to TRBJ1-4; D is ambiguous. V lost 6 bases to trimming and J lost 8 bases, with 19 bases between them. Per the germline V gene, CDR1 is MDHEN and CDR2 is SYDVKM. The CDR3 sequence is 15 residues long. In DNA form, the CDR3 reads TGTGCCAGCAGCACCTCGGGGTTGATCGGGGAAAAACTGTTTTTT. This encodes CASSTSGLIGEKLFF.

The chain joins TRBV24-1 to TRBJ2-3, with TRBD2 as a possible D gene (6 bases). This CDR3 spans 15 amino acids. Germline values: CDR1 KGHDR, CDR2 SFDVKD. The V and J ends lost 5 bases and 4 bases respectively, with 15 bases between them. CDR3 DNA: TGTGCCACCAGTGTACTAGGAGGAGGGCCAGATACGCAGTATTTT. This sequence encodes CATSVLGGGPDTQYF.

This clonotype was picked up many times. This chain links TRBV20-1 with TRBJ1-3, with D hard to call. Germline-derived CDR1 and CDR2 are DFQATT and SNEGSKA (reference sequence). The CDR3 consists of 11 residues. V was pared by 5 bases and J by 5 bases, with 7 bases between. The CDR3 is CSAAVRNTIYF. The CDR3 DNA reads as TGCAGTGCTGCCGTGAGAAACACCATATATTTT.

This clonotype appeared a few times. The rearrangement uses TRBV7-9 and TRBJ2-1; TRBD2 agrees at 14 bases. The germline gives CDR1 SEHNR, CDR2 FQNEAQ (reference sequence). Trimming removed 5 bases from V and 2 bases from J; junction bases left unmatched: 5. The length of the CDR3 is 17 residues. The CDR3 reads CASSPRLAGGPYNEQFF. The DNA for the CDR3 is TGTGCCAGCAGCCCCCGACTAGCGGGAGGGCCCTACAATGAGCAGTTCTTC.

The rearrangement uses TRBV7-9 and TRBJ1-5; unclear D gene. V was cut by 2 bases and J by 1 base, with 12 bases left in between. Germline V CDR1 and CDR2: SEHNR, FQNEAQ (reference sequence). CDR3 length: 16 amino acids. In DNA, the CDR3 is TGTGCCAGCAGCTTATTTTCTTCGGGGAGCAATCAGCCCCAGCATTTT. Translation: CASSLFSSGSNQPQHF.

This clonotype has just a few counts. The V gene is TRBV5-1, the J gene TRBJ2-2; D remains unclear. The CDR3 extends over 14 amino acids. Deletions cut 6 bases from V and 2 bases from J, with 11 bases between. The germline V gene has CDR1 SGHRS and CDR2 YFSETQ. The CDR3 coding sequence is TGCGCCAGCAAGACCTCGGCCAACACCGGGGAGCTGTTTTTT. The encoded protein is CASKTSANTGELFF. Variable domain in full (rest from reference TRBV5-1 and TRBJ2-2): KAGVTQTPRYLIKTRGQQVTLSCSPISGHRSVSWYQQTPGQGLQFLFEYFSETQRNKGNFPGRFSGRQFSNSRSEMNVSTLELGDSALYLCASKTSANTGELFFGEGSRLTVL.

This clonotype showed up many times. The chain carries TRBV9 and TRBJ2-3; TRBD2 aligns across 15 bases. The CDR3 has 16 amino acids. V was clipped by 0 bases and J by 4 bases; unmatched bases: 0. The germline CDR1 and CDR2 sequences are SGDLS and YYNGEE. The CDR3 DNA follows: TGTGCCAGCAGCGTAGGGACTAGCGGGGGGGCAGATACGCAGTATTTT. This gives the protein CASSVGTSGGADTQYF.

This clonotype was picked up a small number of times. The chain carries TRBV28 and TRBJ2-7; perhaps D is TRBD1 or TRBD2 (5 bases each). Germline assignment: CDR1 MDHEN and CDR2 SYDVKM. V dropped 8 bases and J dropped 7 bases, with 12 bases sitting between them. The CDR3 contains 11 residues. The CDR3 loop reads CASGRELEQYF. The CDR3 nucleotides read TGTGCCAGCGGCAGGGAGTTGGAGCAGTACTTC.

This chain links TRBV2 with TRBJ2-1, with TRBD2 as a possible D gene (7 bases). The germline CDR1 and CDR2 sequences are SNHLY and FYNNEI. The germline V and J ends were trimmed by 3 bases and 5 bases, with 14 bases remaining between them. The CDR3 loop spans 15 amino acids. CDR3 in DNA: TGTGCCAGCAGTGATAGGGGGGGGGCCGACAATGAGCAGTTCTTC. It encodes CASSDRGGADNEQFF. The complete variable domain, with remaining parts taken from reference TRBV2 and TRBJ2-1, reads EPEVTQTPSHQVTQMGQEVILRCVPISNHLYFYWYRQILGQKVEFLVSFYNNEISEKSEIFDDQFSVERPDGSNFTLKIRSTKLEDSAMYFCASSDRGGADNEQFFGPGTRLTVL.